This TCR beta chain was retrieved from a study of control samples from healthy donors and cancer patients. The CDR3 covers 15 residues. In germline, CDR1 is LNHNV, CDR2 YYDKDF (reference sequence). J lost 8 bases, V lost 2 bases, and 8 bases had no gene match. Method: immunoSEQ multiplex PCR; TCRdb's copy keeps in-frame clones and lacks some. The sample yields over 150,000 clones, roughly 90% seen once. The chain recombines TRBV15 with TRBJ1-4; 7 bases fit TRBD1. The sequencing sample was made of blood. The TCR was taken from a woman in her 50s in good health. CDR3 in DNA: TGTGCCACCAGCAGACCTCCGATGACAGGGGAAAAACTGTTTTTT. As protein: CATSRPPMTGEKLFF.